What follows are 17 T cell receptor beta chains derived from one specimen sequenced in a study of T cell responses to AZD1222 COVID-19 vaccine. This table comes from immunoSEQ multiplex PCR, and its TCRdb copy is limited to in-frame clones, with some not included. Counted here are about 100,000 clones, nearly 90% occurring once; the ten biggest clones make up 2.5% to 3.5%. The sequenced sample was peripheral blood, obtained on day 0 of AZD1222 vaccination. These TCRs come from an adult in good health.

The chain employs TRBV9 and TRBJ1-6; TRBD1 agrees at 9 bases. CDR1 and CDR2 (germline): SGDLS, YYNGEE. J gave up 7 bases and V 2 bases, and 4 bases lay outside the gene matches. The CDR3 loop spans 15 amino acids. The CDR3 DNA reads TGTGCCAGCAGCGTTTCCGGGACAGGGAATTCACCCCTCCACTTT. It codes for CASSVSGTGNSPLHF. Full variable domain (outside the CDR3, taken from reference TRBV9 and TRBJ1-6): DSGVTQTPKHLITATGQRVTLRCSPRSGDLSVYWYQQSLDQGLQFLIQYYNGEERAKGNILERFSAQQFPDLHSELNLSSLELGDSALYFCASSVSGTGNSPLHFGNGTRLTVT.

V and J are TRBV7-2 and TRBJ2-3, with 7 bases fitting TRBD2. The CDR3 length is 18 residues. The germline CDR1 and CDR2 sequences are SGHTA and FQGNSA. The junction had 10 bases not matched to a gene; V was cut back by 1 base and J by 0 bases. Here the CDR3 reads CASSLVFSGSSSTDTQYF. The CDR3 DNA reads TGTGCCAGCAGCTTAGTTTTTAGCGGGTCTTCCAGCACAGATACGCAGTATTTT.

CDR3 sequence (DNA): TGTGCCAGTAGTATGGGCCCCCCGGCGAGTCAAGAGACCCAGTACTTC. This codes for CASSMGPPASQETQYF. V is TRBV19 and J is TRBJ2-5, with D unclear. With 3 bases removed from V and 2 bases from J, the gap between germline ends came to 16 bases. Germline V gives CDR1 LNHDA, CDR2 SQIVND (reference sequence). The length of the CDR3 is 16 residues. The variable domain in full, with the rest retrieved from reference TRBV19 and TRBJ2-5, is DGGITQSPKYLFRKEGQNVTLSCEQNLNHDAMYWYRQDPGQGLRLIYYSQIVNDFQKGDIAEGYSVSREKKESFPLTVTSAQKNPTAFYLCASSMGPPASQETQYFGPGTRLLVL.

The rearrangement links TRBV4-2 to TRBJ2-1, with TRBD2 identical over 8 bases. From germline, CDR1 is LGHNA and CDR2 YNFKEQ. V trimming: 2 bases; J trimming: 0 bases; junction bases outside the gene matches: 3. The CDR3 runs to 16 residues. As DNA, the CDR3 is TGTGCCAGCAGCCAAACTACTAGCGGCTCCTACAATGAGCAGTTCTTC. Encoded protein: CASSQTTSGSYNEQFF.

The chain has TRBV7-9 and TRBJ1-2; maybe TRBD1 (6 bases). The V and J ends lost 3 bases and 2 bases respectively, with 10 bases between them. CDR1 and CDR2 (germline): SEHNR, FQNEAQ (reference sequence). The CDR3 is 14 residues long. The CDR3 nucleotides are TGTGCCAGCAGCTTCAACAGGGAGAACTATGGCTACACCTTC. Translation gives CASSFNRENYGYTF.

This clone was counted between two and nine times. The genes are TRBV28 and TRBJ1-4; D ambiguous. Per germline, CDR1 MDHEN and CDR2 SYDVKM. Between the trimmed V and J ends, which lost 2 bases and 7 bases, there was a span of 2 bases. The CDR3 extends over 11 amino acids. The CDR3 DNA follows: TGTGCCAGCAGTTTAAGTGAAAAACTGTTTTTT. Amino acids: CASSLSEKLFF.

The genes are TRBV30 and TRBJ1-1; 7 bases map to TRBD1. The CDR3 totals 14 residues. Germline-derived CDR1 and CDR2 are GTSNPN and SVGIG (reference sequence). The V and J ends lost 1 base and 0 bases, in that order; junction bases with no gene match: 2. This chain's CDR3 is CAWSEGQVNTEAFF. Here the CDR3 DNA reads TGTGCCTGGAGTGAAGGACAGGTGAACACTGAAGCTTTCTTT.

On this clone: At the DNA level, this CDR3 is encoded by other sequences in the same sample as well. The chain joins TRBV5-1 to TRBJ1-4; D gene unclear. The germline V gene has CDR1 SGHRS and CDR2 YFSETQ. This CDR3 is 11 amino acids long. V lost 0 bases and J lost 7, with 1 base in between. The CDR3 loop reads CASSLGEKLFF. In nucleotides, the CDR3 is TGCGCCAGCAGCTTGGGTGAAAAACTGTTTTTT. Full variable domain (outside the CDR3, taken from reference TRBV5-1 and TRBJ1-4): KAGVTQTPRYLIKTRGQQVTLSCSPISGHRSVSWYQQTPGQGLQFLFEYFSETQRNKGNFPGRFSGRQFSNSRSEMNVSTLELGDSALYLCASSLGEKLFFGSGTQLSVL.

The genes are TRBV6-2 or TRBV6-3 and TRBJ2-1; 13 nucleotides line up with TRBD2. Germline V CDR1 and CDR2: MNHEY, SVGEGT. The CDR3 is 17 residues long. V was clipped by 5 bases and J by 6 bases; unmatched bases: 10. As DNA, the CDR3 is TGTGCCAGCAGTACGAACCTTTGGACTAGCGGGGGCAATGAGCAGTTCTTC. Translated, it gives CASSTNLWTSGGNEQFF.

J is TRBJ1-6 and V is TRBV10-2; TRBD1 might be the D (5 bases). CDR3 length equals 18 residues. V was shortened by 2 bases and J by 0 bases, with 14 bases between the two germline ends. From germline, CDR1 is WSHSY and CDR2 SAAADI. The DNA for the CDR3 is TGCGCCAGCAGTGAGAGGGGACCGACGAGCTCCTATAATTCACCCCTCCACTTT. As protein: CASSERGPTSSYNSPLHF.

The chain carries TRBV5-4 and TRBJ1-2; D gene ambiguous. The V end lost 1 base, the J end lost 5 bases, and 9 bases lay between the germline ends. The CDR3 totals 13 residues. Germline CDR1 SGHNT, CDR2 YYREEE (reference sequence). The CDR3 is CASSLRGLYGYTF. The CDR3 DNA reads as TGTGCCAGCAGCTTGAGAGGGTTGTATGGCTACACCTTC.

The CDR3 nucleotides read TGTGCCAGTAGCCCACAGGGGACCGCTTTCAGCTACACCTTC. This codes for CASSPQGTAFSYTF. The gene calls are TRBV19 and TRBJ1-2; 7 positions agree with TRBD1. The CDR3 totals 14 residues. The junction had 13 bases not matched to a gene; V was cut back by 6 bases and J by 9 bases. Looked up from germline, CDR1 is LNHDA and CDR2 is SQIVND (reference sequence).

J is TRBJ2-4 and V is TRBV6-5; TRBD1 matches at 8 bases. The germline gives CDR1 MNHEY, CDR2 SVGAGI. V gave up 6 bases and J gave up 7 bases; unmatched junction bases: 5. CDR3 length equals 13 residues. CDR3 DNA: TGTGCCAGCAGAAGATCAGGGGGCAACATTCAGTACTTC. As protein: CASRRSGGNIQYF.

V and J are TRBV7-9 and TRBJ1-6; tentatively, D is TRBD1 (5 bases). In germline, CDR1 is SEHNR, CDR2 FQNEAQ (reference sequence). The CDR3 is 14 residues long. The V end lost 5 bases, the J end lost 10 bases, and 15 bases lay between the germline ends. The CDR3 protein is CASSRPGLQSPLHF. The CDR3 DNA follows: TGTGCCAGCAGCCGCCCGGGACTTCAATCACCCCTCCACTTT.

This rearrangement joins TRBV6-2 or TRBV6-3 to TRBJ2-3; D not certain. V lost 2 bases and J lost 4, with 1 base in between. The CDR3 has 11 amino acids. Germline CDR1 and CDR2: MNHEY and SVGEGT. CDR3 coding DNA: TGTGCCAGCAGTTACCCAGATACGCAGTATTTT. Encoded protein: CASSYPDTQYF.

This rearrangement joins TRBV28 to TRBJ1-1; 10 nucleotides align to TRBD1. This CDR3 region has 14 residues. The germline CDR1 and CDR2 sequences are MDHEN and SYDVKM. The V segment lost 7 bases and the J segment 4 bases; nucleotides outside the gene matches: 6. This CDR3 is CASIMDRGSTEAFF. CDR3 nucleotide sequence: TGTGCCAGCATTATGGACAGGGGGAGCACTGAAGCTTTCTTT. The variable domain in full, completed from reference TRBV28 and TRBJ1-1, reads DVKVTQSSRYLVKRTGEKVFLECVQDMDHENMFWYRQDPGLGLRLIYFSYDVKMKEKGDIPEGYSVSREKKERFSLILESASTNQTSMYLCASIMDRGSTEAFFGQGTRLTVV.

The rearrangement links TRBV9 to TRBJ1-2, with 7 bases that match TRBD1. The CDR3 length is 16 residues. V was clipped by 3 bases and J by 4 bases; unmatched bases: 12. Germline CDR1 and CDR2: SGDLS and YYNGEE. In nucleotides, the CDR3 is TGTGCCAGCAGCGCCCAGAGTTGGGACAGCACCTATGGCTACACCTTC. Its protein product is CASSAQSWDSTYGYTF.